One sample yielded the 20 T cell receptor beta chains listed below, sequenced in a study of T cell clusters in autoimmune cytopenias. TRB amplification used 200 to 250 ng of peripheral blood genomic DNA. TRB rearrangements were amplified by touch-down multiplex PCR with mixed TRB-A/B primers. One entry per CDR3 protein, without DNA, is what TCRdb gives after re-calling the multiplex PCR reads. In all, the sample yields approximately 7,000 distinct CDR3 sequences. The sequencing input was peripheral blood. These receptors came from a human donor with an autoimmune cytopenia or autoimmune hepatitis (not recorded which).

The CDR3 sequence: CASSLGTGLVSYNEQFF. The rearrangement uses TRBV5-4 and TRBJ2-1; TCRdb selects TRBD2, and the lack of DNA leaves this call unchecked. Per the germline V gene, CDR1 is SGHNT and CDR2 is YYREEE (reference sequence). This CDR3 has 17 amino acids. Full variable domain (missing parts from reference TRBV5-4 and TRBJ2-1): ETGVTQSPTHLIKTRGQQVTLRCSSQSGHNTVSWYQQALGQGPQFIFQYYREEENGRGNFPPRFSGLQFPNYSSELNVNALELDDSALYLCASSLGTGLVSYNEQFFGPGTRLTVL.

The V call is TRBV20-1, the J call TRBJ2-3. In germline, CDR1 is DFQATT, CDR2 SNEGSKA (reference sequence). The CDR3 has 13 amino acids. The CDR3 protein is CSASASSTDTQYF.

Its frequency marks this clonotype as medium-sized. This chain joins TRBV29-1 and TRBJ2-1; the TCRdb D gene call, TRBD1, has no DNA to confirm it. The germline V gene has CDR1 SQVTM and CDR2 ANQGSEA. There are 11 residues in the CDR3. The CDR3: CSAGQGNEQFF.

V gene TRBV5-1 combines with J gene TRBJ1-3; TCRdb gives TRBD1 as the D gene, but with no DNA this cannot be confirmed. The CDR3 extends over 15 amino acids. The germline gives CDR1 SGHRS, CDR2 YFSETQ. CDR3 region: CASSLQGGSGNTIYF. The whole variable domain, filled in from reference TRBV5-1 and TRBJ1-3, reads KAGVTQTPRYLIKTRGQQVTLSCSPISGHRSVSWYQQTPGQGLQFLFEYFSETQRNKGNFPGRFSGRQFSNSRSEMNVSTLELGDSALYLCASSLQGGSGNTIYFGEGSWLTVV.

The chain employs TRBV5-1 and TRBJ1-1. Germline V gene data show CDR1 as SGHRS and CDR2 as YFSETQ. CDR3 size: 15 residues. The CDR3 sequence is CASSLEAGGGTEAFF.

This clonotype registers medium-sized by frequency. The gene calls are TRBV19 and TRBJ1-4; TCRdb indicates TRBD1, and absent DNA this call remains unverified. The germline V gene has CDR1 LNHDA and CDR2 SQIVND (reference sequence). The CDR3 sequence is 14 residues long. CDR3 amino acids: CASSVDRGGEKLFF. Complete variable domain (other parts from reference TRBV19 and TRBJ1-4): DGGITQSPKYLFRKEGQNVTLSCEQNLNHDAMYWYRQDPGQGLRLIYYSQIVNDFQKGDIAEGYSVSREKKESFPLTVTSAQKNPTAFYLCASSVDRGGEKLFFGSGTQLSVL.

The J gene is TRBJ1-4, the V gene TRBV25-1; the TCRdb D gene call, TRBD1, has no DNA to confirm it. The germline gives CDR1 MGHDK, CDR2 SYGVNS. The CDR3 covers 12 residues. The CDR3 sequence: CASGQYNEKLFF.

Judged by frequency, this clonotype is medium-sized. This sequence joins TRBV5-6 and TRBJ2-2. Germline V gene lookup returns CDR1 SGHDT and CDR2 YYEEEE. The CDR3 extends over 12 amino acids. The CDR3 loop reads CASSLLGGELFF.

The chain joins TRBV19 to TRBJ1-1; TCRdb's assignment of TRBD1 cannot be checked, as there is no DNA. Germline CDR1 and CDR2: LNHDA and SQIVND (reference sequence). There are 16 residues in the CDR3. The CDR3 spells CASSISAGQGNTEAFF.

The chain has TRBV12-3 or TRBV12-4 and TRBJ1-1. This CDR3 comprises 15 residues. The CDR3 protein is CASSLVGGRAPEAFF.

According to its frequency, this clonotype is medium-sized (0.01 to 0.1%). The chain links TRBV7-6 to TRBJ2-5; without DNA, the TCRdb call of TRBD1 cannot be checked. The germline gives CDR1 SGHVS, CDR2 FNYEAQ. CDR3 length equals 17 residues. CDR3 in amino acids: CASSQRLGQGVAGTQYF.

The CDR3 is CASNRDRGYNEQYF. The J gene is TRBJ2-7, the V gene TRBV6-1; TCRdb gives TRBD1 as the D gene, but with no DNA this cannot be confirmed. CDR1 MNHNS and CDR2 SASEGT come from the germline V gene. The CDR3 is 14 residues long.

V gene TRBV7-9 combines with J gene TRBJ2-1; TCRdb selects TRBD2, and the lack of DNA leaves this call unchecked. Germline V gene sequence: CDR1 SEHNR, CDR2 FQNEAQ (reference sequence). This CDR3 comprises 16 residues. This chain's CDR3 is CASSFNLAGGPYEQFF. Using reference TRBV7-9 and TRBJ2-1 for the parts outside the CDR3, the full variable domain is DTGVSQNPRHKITKRGQNVTFRCDPISEHNRLYWYRQTLGQGPEFLTYFQNEAQLEKSRLLSDRFSAERPKGSFSTLEIQRTEQGDSAMYLCASSFNLAGGPYEQFFGPGTRLTVL.

This clonotype shows up as medium-sized by frequency. The chain recombines TRBV15 with TRBJ1-4; the TCRdb D gene call, TRBD1, has no DNA to confirm it. Germline V gives CDR1 LNHNV, CDR2 YYDKDF (reference sequence). The CDR3 spans 15 residues. The CDR3 here is CATSRSGEDSEKLFF.

This clonotype is identified as medium-sized from frequency. The CDR3 region is CASSLRGDQPQHF. J is TRBJ1-5 and V is TRBV7-6. Germline CDR1 SGHVS, CDR2 FNYEAQ. CDR3 length equals 13 residues.

The chain links TRBV7-9 to TRBJ2-7; there is no DNA to check the TCRdb D call of TRBD1. There are 15 residues in the CDR3. Per the germline V gene, CDR1 is SEHNR and CDR2 is FQNEAQ (reference sequence). CDR3: CASSWGTGTAYEQYF.

The chain links TRBV7-9 to TRBJ2-7; TCRdb returns TRBD1, unconfirmable since there is no DNA. This CDR3 region has 16 residues. CDR1 is SEHNR and CDR2 is FQNEAQ in the germline V gene (reference sequence). The CDR3 here is CASSWGTGTGFFEQYF.

The genes are TRBV20-1 and TRBJ1-2; TCRdb picks TRBD1, but there is no DNA to check that call. CDR1 is DFQATT and CDR2 is SNEGSKA in the germline V gene (reference sequence). The CDR3 loop spans 15 amino acids. CDR3 region: CSAIDRGRGDGGYTF.

The J gene is TRBJ2-7, the V gene TRBV7-7; TCRdb gives TRBD2 as the D gene, but with no DNA this cannot be confirmed. Germline assignment: CDR1 SSHAT and CDR2 FNYEAQ (reference sequence). The CDR3 covers 14 residues. CDR3 amino acids: CASSPLRASYEQYF.

V is TRBV7-9 and J is TRBJ2-2; TCRdb reports TRBD2, a call that lacks DNA to check it against. Germline V lookup: CDR1 SEHNR, CDR2 FQNEAQ (reference sequence). There are 17 residues in the CDR3. The CDR3 reads CASSLTSGRPNTGELFF.